The 24 T cell receptor beta chains below all came from one sample that was sequenced in a study of blood T cell repertoires in COVID-19 (dated by TCRdb to the early 2020s). Library prep was done by the immunoSEQ multiplex PCR assay. TCRdb re-hosts the immuneACCESS table, in-frame sequences only. Its copies lack some clones; in the studies checked, an unresolved V gene accounts for under half of them, and the cause for the rest is not known. The sample contains more than 250,000 clones, roughly 84% of them found a single time. Together, the top ten hold 1% of the sample. The specimen sequenced was peripheral blood. The receptors were sampled from a man between 45 and 60 years old with active or convalescent COVID-19.

This chain connects TRBV3-1 (or the pseudogene TRBV3-2) to TRBJ2-7, with 8 nucleotides matching TRBD1. V lost 3 bases, J lost 6 bases, and 7 bases stayed unmatched. This CDR3 is built from 14 residues. Germline CDR1 is LGHDT and CDR2 is YNNKEL (reference sequence). CDR3 sequence reads: CASSHLDRGGEQYF. The CDR3 bases are TGTGCCAGCAGCCACTTAGACAGGGGAGGCGAGCAGTACTTC.

CDR3 nucleotides: TGTGCCAGTAAGACAGGGGGCATTGATCAGCCCCAGCATTTT. Its translation is CASKTGGIDQPQHF. V and J are TRBV19 and TRBJ1-5; 10 nucleotides line up with TRBD1. With 7 bases clipped from V and 5 bases from J, the junction kept 5 bases outside the gene matches. This CDR3 is 14 amino acids long. CDR1 and CDR2 (germline): LNHDA, SQIVND (reference sequence).

The V and J genes are TRBV9 and TRBJ1-1; weak D call: TRBD1 (6 bases). The CDR3 contains 15 residues. Deletions cut 4 bases from V and 6 bases from J, with 19 bases between. Looked up from germline, CDR1 is SGDLS and CDR2 is YYNGEE. DNA of the CDR3: TGTGCCAGCAGCTCTCAGACAGGCGTACCAGCTGAAGCTTTCTTT. Its translation is CASSSQTGVPAEAFF.

CDR3 coding DNA: TGTGCCACCAGTGACCAGGGGGGCCGGGACAATAATGGCTACACCTTC. Translation: CATSDQGGRDNNGYTF. This chain joins TRBV24-1 and TRBJ1-2, with 7 bases aligning to TRBD1. Trimming took 4 bases from V and 6 from J; bases not matched to a gene: 13. This CDR3 is built from 16 residues. Germline V lookup: CDR1 KGHDR, CDR2 SFDVKD.

This chain connects TRBV5-1 to TRBJ2-1; maybe TRBD1 (6 bases). Looked up from germline, CDR1 is SGHRS and CDR2 is YFSETQ. The CDR3 is 13 amino acids. V was shortened by 0 bases and J by 5 bases, with 6 bases between the two germline ends. The CDR3 loop is CASSLAGDNEQFF. CDR3 nucleotides: TGCGCCAGCAGCTTGGCAGGGGACAATGAGCAGTTCTTC.

The chain employs TRBV14 and TRBJ1-3, with 8 nucleotides matching TRBD1. Germline lookup yields CDR1 SGHDN and CDR2 FVKESK. The junction had 7 bases not matched to a gene; V was cut back by 6 bases and J by 0 bases. This CDR3 has 16 residues. CDR3 sequence reads: CASSLTGGYSGNTIYF. CDR3 coding DNA: TGTGCCAGCAGTCTTACAGGGGGATACTCTGGAAACACCATATATTTT.

The V gene is TRBV5-1, the J gene TRBJ1-5; D possibly corresponds to TRBD1 (5 bases). The germline V gene encodes CDR1 SGHRS and CDR2 YFSETQ. This CDR3 has 15 residues. V lost 1 base and J 7 bases, leaving 15 bases between the germline ends. The CDR3 protein is CASSLNGGGDQPQHF. The CDR3 DNA reads as TGCGCCAGCAGCTTGAATGGGGGAGGTGACCAGCCCCAGCATTTT.

V and J are TRBV5-5 and TRBJ1-2; maybe TRBD1 (6 bases). The CDR3 consists of 16 residues. Germline CDR1 SGHKS, CDR2 YYEKEE (reference sequence). The ends were cut back, 0 bases at V and 0 bases at J, with 12 bases in the middle. This CDR3 is CASSLASDRANYGYTF. The CDR3, as DNA: TGTGCCAGCAGCTTGGCCTCGGACAGAGCTAACTATGGCTACACCTTC.

The chain carries TRBV2 and TRBJ1-1; 7 bases line up with TRBD1. This CDR3 is built from 14 residues. Germline CDR1 is SNHLY and CDR2 is FYNNEI. Trimming cost V 1 base and J 3 bases; bases outside gene matches: 2. CDR3: CASSEGGTDTEAFF. CDR3 nucleotides: TGTGCCAGCAGTGAAGGGGGGACAGACACTGAAGCTTTCTTT.

The CDR3 loop is CSASKSSQETQYF. The CDR3 coding sequence is TGCAGTGCTAGTAAATCGTCCCAAGAGACCCAGTACTTC. The chain has TRBV20-1 and TRBJ2-5; unclear D gene. CDR1 DFQATT and CDR2 SNEGSKA come from the germline V gene (reference sequence). V lost 3 bases to trimming and J lost 1 base, with 9 bases between them. This CDR3 comprises 13 residues.

J is TRBJ1-5 and V is TRBV19; D possibly corresponds to TRBD1 (5 bases). Germline V gene lookup returns CDR1 LNHDA and CDR2 SQIVND (reference sequence). V lost 5 bases and J lost 8, with 19 bases in between. The length of the CDR3 is 15 residues. CDR3 nucleotides: TGTGCCAGTAGTCCGGGGGGGGGAAGTGTCAAGCCCCAGCATTTT. Amino acid sequence: CASSPGGGSVKPQHF.

CDR3 sequence (DNA): TGTGCCACCCGGGGGAGAGGGGATCATGAAAAACTGTTTTTT. Translation: CATRGRGDHEKLFF. This rearrangement joins TRBV10-3 to TRBJ1-4, with D maybe TRBD1 (5 bases). Trimming cost V 10 bases and J 6 bases, with 18 bases left between them. This CDR3 is 14 amino acids long. Germline V gene lookup returns CDR1 ENHRY and CDR2 SYGVKD.

The V and J genes are TRBV24-1 and TRBJ2-1; 9 bases align to TRBD2. Germline V gives CDR1 KGHDR, CDR2 SFDVKD. The CDR3 loop spans 17 amino acids. After removal of 3 bases from V and 2 bases from J, the junction contained 7 bases not matched to a gene. The CDR3 loop is CATSDSPGLAAYNEQFF. The CDR3 nucleotides read TGTGCCACCAGTGATAGCCCGGGACTAGCCGCCTACAATGAGCAGTTCTTC.

The chain employs TRBV3-1 (or the pseudogene TRBV3-2) and TRBJ2-7; no reliable D call. The germline V gene has CDR1 LGHDT and CDR2 YNNKEL (reference sequence). The CDR3 is 14 residues long. V was clipped by 1 base and J by 5 bases, with 12 bases between them. The CDR3 sequence is CASSQVDAADEQYF. In nucleotides, the CDR3 is TGTGCCAGCAGCCAAGTAGACGCGGCCGACGAGCAGTACTTC.

The J gene is TRBJ1-6, the V gene TRBV2; 9 bases are a match to TRBD1. Germline V CDR1 and CDR2: SNHLY, FYNNEI. The ends lost 11 bases at V and 10 bases at J; junction bases unmatched: 9. This CDR3 contains 13 residues. This chain's CDR3 is CARGGQGASPLHF. The CDR3 nucleotides read TGTGCCCGGGGGGGACAGGGAGCCTCACCCCTCCACTTT. The full variable domain, with the rest looked up from reference TRBV2 and TRBJ1-6, is EPEVTQTPSHQVTQMGQEVILRCVPISNHLYFYWYRQILGQKVEFLVSFYNNEISEKSEIFDDQFSVERPDGSNFTLKIRSTKLEDSAMYFCARGGQGASPLHFGNGTRLTVT.

The V gene is TRBV29-1, the J gene TRBJ1-5; D is possibly TRBD1 (5 bases). The CDR3 has 13 amino acids. Trimming left V 4 bases short and J 2 bases short, with 9 bases between. Per the germline V gene, CDR1 is SQVTM and CDR2 is ANQGSEA. This CDR3 reads CSVGGEGNQPQHF. The CDR3 region has the DNA TGCAGCGTTGGGGGGGAAGGCAATCAGCCCCAGCATTTT.

The chain employs TRBV6-1 and TRBJ1-6; no clear D gene. CDR1 MNHNS and CDR2 SASEGT come from the germline V gene. This CDR3 is built from 13 residues. V lost 8 bases to trimming and J lost 0 bases, with 5 bases between them. The CDR3 sequence: CASGSSYNSPLHF. In DNA form, the CDR3 reads TGTGCCAGCGGCAGCTCCTATAATTCACCCCTCCACTTT.

The chain combines TRBV15 with TRBJ1-2; D is ambiguous. This CDR3 is 15 amino acids long. The germline V gene has CDR1 LNHNV and CDR2 YYDKDF (reference sequence). V gave up 0 bases and J gave up 7 bases, with 15 bases separating them. CDR3 DNA sequence: TGTGCCACCAGCAGAGATATCTCTGATATCGGTGGCTACACCTTC. Translating gives CATSRDISDIGGYTF.

This clone has more than one count but fewer than ten. This chain connects TRBV4-3 to TRBJ1-1, with TRBD1 identical over 7 bases. Germline trimming cut 0 bases from V and 0 bases from J; bases unmatched to any gene: 1. The CDR3 covers 15 residues. Germline V gene data show CDR1 as LGHNA and CDR2 as YSLEER. The CDR3 spells CASSQETGVNTEAFF. The DNA for the CDR3 is TGCGCCAGCAGCCAAGAAACAGGGGTGAACACTGAAGCTTTCTTT.

The V and J genes are TRBV30 and TRBJ1-2, with D uncertain. Germline V gene lookup returns CDR1 GTSNPN and CDR2 SVGIG (reference sequence). The CDR3 loop spans 11 amino acids. V gave up 1 base and J gave up 7 bases, with 7 bases separating them. CDR3 nucleotides: TGTGCCTGGAGTGAAACTCCTGGCTACACCTTC. Translated: CAWSETPGYTF.

This clone occurred a few times. This chain joins TRBV2 and TRBJ1-6, with D possibly matching TRBD1 (5 bases). Germline V gene lookup returns CDR1 SNHLY and CDR2 FYNNEI. Between the trimmed V and J ends, which lost 6 bases and 6 bases, there was a span of 18 bases. This CDR3 spans 16 amino acids. In DNA, the CDR3 is TGTGCCAGCAGGGACGGGCAGGGACTGTTTAATTCACCCCTCCACTTT. Protein sequence: CASRDGQGLFNSPLHF.

V gene TRBV2 combines with J gene TRBJ2-5; possibly TRBD2 for D (7 bases). V lost 2 bases, J lost 2 bases, and 9 bases lay in between. The CDR3 runs 14 residues. Germline V gene data show CDR1 as SNHLY and CDR2 as FYNNEI. The CDR3 loop reads CASSERGGQETQYF. Here the CDR3 DNA reads TGTGCCAGCAGTGAAAGGGGGGGTCAAGAGACCCAGTACTTC.

This chain uses TRBV27 with TRBJ2-7; D is undetermined. Trimming took off 5 bases at V and 0 bases at J, with 8 bases between the two ends. CDR1 MNHEY and CDR2 SMNVEV come from the germline V gene (reference sequence). The CDR3 is 13 residues long. This CDR3 reads CASSRALSYEQYF. The CDR3 DNA follows: TGTGCCAGCAGTCGCGCCCTCTCCTACGAGCAGTACTTC.

The rearrangement links TRBV7-7 to TRBJ2-5, with 14 bases that match TRBD2. CDR1 is SSHAT and CDR2 is FNYEAQ in the germline V gene (reference sequence). The CDR3 runs 16 residues. Trimming took 5 bases from V and 2 from J; bases not matched to a gene: 4. CDR3 amino acids: CASSPGLAGGQETQYF. The CDR3, as DNA: TGTGCCAGCAGCCCCGGACTAGCGGGAGGTCAAGAGACCCAGTACTTC.